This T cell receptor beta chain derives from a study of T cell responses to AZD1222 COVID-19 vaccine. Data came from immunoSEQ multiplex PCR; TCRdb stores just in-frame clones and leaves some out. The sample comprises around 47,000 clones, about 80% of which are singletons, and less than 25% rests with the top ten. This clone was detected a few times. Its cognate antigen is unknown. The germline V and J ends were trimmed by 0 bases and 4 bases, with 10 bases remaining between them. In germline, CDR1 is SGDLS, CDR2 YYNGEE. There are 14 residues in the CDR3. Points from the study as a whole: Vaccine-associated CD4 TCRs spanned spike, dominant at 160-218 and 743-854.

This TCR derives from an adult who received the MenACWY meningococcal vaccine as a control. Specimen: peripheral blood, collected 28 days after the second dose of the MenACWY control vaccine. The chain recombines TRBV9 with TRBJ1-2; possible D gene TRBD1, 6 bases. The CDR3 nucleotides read TGTGCCAGCAGCGTAGGGACAGAGAGCTATGGCTACACCTTC. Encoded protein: CASSVGTESYGYTF.